The clone carrying this TCR beta chain showed up just a few times. The same CDR3 also results from other DNA sequences found in this sample. This sample is part of a study of beta chain features in type 1 diabetes. CDR1 is SGHTA and CDR2 is FQGNSA in the germline V gene. V lost 2 bases and J lost 7, with 17 bases in between. The CDR3 has 15 residues. Expressed TCRB transcripts were sequenced after all isolated RNA was converted to cDNA. Assay used: immunoSEQ multiplex PCR; TCRdb lists only in-frame clones, some missing. Among around 290,000 clones listed, roughly 8% were seen once. The TCR comes from a woman under 30 in good health. The rearrangement links TRBV7-2 to TRBJ2-5; D is ambiguous. The specimen was central memory CD4+ T cells from blood. CDR3 amino acids: CASSLSGGVSGTQYF. In DNA, the CDR3 is TGTGCCAGCAGCTTATCGGGTGGGGTATCGGGGACCCAGTACTTC.